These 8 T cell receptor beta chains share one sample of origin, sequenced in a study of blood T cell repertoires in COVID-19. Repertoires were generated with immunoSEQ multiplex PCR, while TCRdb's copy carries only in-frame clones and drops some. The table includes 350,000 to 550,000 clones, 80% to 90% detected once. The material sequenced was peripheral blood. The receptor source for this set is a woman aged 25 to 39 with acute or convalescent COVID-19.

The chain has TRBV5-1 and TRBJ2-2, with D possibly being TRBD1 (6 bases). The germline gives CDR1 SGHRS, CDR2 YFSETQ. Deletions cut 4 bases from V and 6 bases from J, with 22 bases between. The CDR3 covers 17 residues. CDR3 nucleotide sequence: TGCGCCAGCAGCATCGGACAGACCCCCTCGGGTCCCGGGGAGCTGTTTTTT. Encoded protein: CASSIGQTPSGPGELFF.

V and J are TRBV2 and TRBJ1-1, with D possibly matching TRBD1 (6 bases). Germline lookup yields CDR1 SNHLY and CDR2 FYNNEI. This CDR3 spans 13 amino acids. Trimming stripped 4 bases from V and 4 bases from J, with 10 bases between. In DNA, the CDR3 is TGTGCCAGCAGTGGACAGGCTCCCACTGAAGCTTTCTTT. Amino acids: CASSGQAPTEAFF. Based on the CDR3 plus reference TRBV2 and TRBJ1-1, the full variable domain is EPEVTQTPSHQVTQMGQEVILRCVPISNHLYFYWYRQILGQKVEFLVSFYNNEISEKSEIFDDQFSVERPDGSNFTLKIRSTKLEDSAMYFCASSGQAPTEAFFGQGTRLTVV.

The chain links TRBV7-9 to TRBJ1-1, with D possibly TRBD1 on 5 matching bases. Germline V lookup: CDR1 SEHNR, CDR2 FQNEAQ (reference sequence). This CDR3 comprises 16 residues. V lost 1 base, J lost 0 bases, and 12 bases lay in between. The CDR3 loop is CASSLGLDTLNTEAFF. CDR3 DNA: TGTGCCAGCAGCTTAGGCCTGGACACATTGAACACTGAAGCTTTCTTT. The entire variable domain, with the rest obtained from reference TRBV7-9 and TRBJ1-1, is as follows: DTGVSQNPRHKITKRGQNVTFRCDPISEHNRLYWYRQTLGQGPEFLTYFQNEAQLEKSRLLSDRFSAERPKGSFSTLEIQRTEQGDSAMYLCASSLGLDTLNTEAFFGQGTRLTVV.

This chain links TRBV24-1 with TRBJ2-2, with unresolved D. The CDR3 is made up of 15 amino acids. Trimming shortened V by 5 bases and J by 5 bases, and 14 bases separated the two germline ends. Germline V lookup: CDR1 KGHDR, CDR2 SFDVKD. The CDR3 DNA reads TGTGCCACCAGTGGTCAGGCAGCAGGAACCGGGGAGCTGTTTTTT. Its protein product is CATSGQAAGTGELFF.

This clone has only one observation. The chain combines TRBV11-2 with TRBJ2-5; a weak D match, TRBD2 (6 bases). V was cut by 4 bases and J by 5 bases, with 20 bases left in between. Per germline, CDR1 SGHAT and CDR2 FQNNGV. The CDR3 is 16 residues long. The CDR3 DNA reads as TGTGCCAGCAGCTCCACGGGACGGACTAAGGGGGAGACCCAGTACTTC. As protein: CASSSTGRTKGETQYF.

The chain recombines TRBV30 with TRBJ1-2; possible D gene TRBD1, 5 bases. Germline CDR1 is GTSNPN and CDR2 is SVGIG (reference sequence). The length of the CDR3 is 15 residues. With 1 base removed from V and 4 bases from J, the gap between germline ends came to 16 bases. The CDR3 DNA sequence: TGTGCCTGGAGTGCCGGCAGGGTGGGTCTCTATGGCTACACCTTC. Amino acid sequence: CAWSAGRVGLYGYTF.

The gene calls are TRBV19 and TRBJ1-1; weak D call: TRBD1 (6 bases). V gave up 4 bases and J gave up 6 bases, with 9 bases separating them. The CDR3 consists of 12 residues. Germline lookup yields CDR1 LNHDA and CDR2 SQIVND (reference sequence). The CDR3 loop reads CASSRDIAEAFF. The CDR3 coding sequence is TGTGCCAGTAGTAGGGACATCGCTGAAGCTTTCTTT.

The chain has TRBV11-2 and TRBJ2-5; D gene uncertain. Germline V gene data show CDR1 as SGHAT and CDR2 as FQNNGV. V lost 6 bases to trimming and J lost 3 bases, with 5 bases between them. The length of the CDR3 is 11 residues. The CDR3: CASSQKETQYF. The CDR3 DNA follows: TGTGCCAGCAGTCAAAAAGAGACCCAGTACTTC.